This T cell receptor beta chain is from a study of Ad26.COV2.S vaccination and SARS-CoV-2 variants. Turning to the study itself: It was the COV1001 Ad26.COV2.S trial arm that included the donor.

V was pared by 4 bases and J by 4 bases, with 16 bases between. This CDR3 spans 15 amino acids. Germline V gene data show CDR1 as SGHKS and CDR2 as YYEKEE (reference sequence). This table comes from immunoSEQ multiplex PCR, and its TCRdb copy is limited to in-frame clones, with some not included. Here the sample spans roughly 500,000 clones, 87% being singletons. Regarding treatment: about 20 received Ad26.COV2.S at low or high dose, single or two shots; several received placebo; per-sample allocation not given. Day 63 after the first injection of vaccine or placebo was the sampling time. Expressing Wuhan-strain SARS-CoV-2 spike, an Ad26 vector served as the vaccine.

This clonotype was obtained from a person between 18 and 60 years old who received the Ad26.COV2.S COVID-19 vaccine or a placebo. The sample consisted of peripheral blood, taken in a trial of Ad26.COV2.S vaccine versus placebo. The rearrangement joins TRBV5-5 to TRBJ2-3; D unresolved. CDR3 loop: CASSRRSTLADTQYF. CDR3 bases: TGTGCCAGCAGCAGGCGGTCAACCCTGGCAGATACGCAGTATTTT.